The rows below give T cell receptor beta chains drawn from one sample of a study of beta chain features in type 1 diabetes. Produced via immunoSEQ multiplex PCR; TCRdb's table is partial and in-frame only. The data contain 500,000 to 800,000 clones, roughly 12% of them seen just once; the ten biggest clones take up more than 0.1%. The sample consisted of naive CD4+ T cells from blood. All receptors come from a man aged 25 to 40 with type 1 diabetes. The CDR3 runs from the conserved cysteine through the conserved F or W. The D gene is left open where the match is weak. Where a row states a size, it is once, few, many or the class of an expanded clone; other rows omit it.

>TRBD1|TRBV5-1|-|TRBJ2-3
CASSQTGVDTQYF
TGCGCCAGCAGCCAGACAGGGGTAGATACGCAGTATTTT
>TRBD2|TRBV14|few|TRBJ2-7
CASSQESGTLSYEQYF
TGTGCCAGCAGCCAGGAAAGCGGGACTCTTTCCTACGAGCAGTACTTC
>-|TRBV4-3|-|TRBJ2-3
CASSQDFPGAGADTQYF
TGCGCCAGCAGCCAAGACTTCCCCGGGGCCGGGGCAGATACGCAGTATTTT
>-|TRBV12-5|few|TRBJ2-1
CASGADTPRDGTYNEQFF
TGTGCTAGTGGAGCCGATACTCCCCGGGACGGGACCTACAATGAGCAGTTCTTC
>TRBD1|TRBV11-2|-|TRBJ1-1
CASSKDRSGEAFF
TGTGCCAGCAGCAAGGACAGGTCGGGTGAAGCTTTCTTT
>-|TRBV4-3|-|TRBJ2-2
CASSHSSNTGELFF
TGCGCCAGCAGCCACTCCTCGAACACCGGGGAGCTGTTTTTT
>-|TRBV5-1|few|TRBJ2-5
CASSFGQGTWETQYF
TGCGCCAGCAGCTTCGGTCAGGGGACATGGGAGACCCAGTACTTC
>TRBD2|TRBV7-9|few|TRBJ2-5
CASSRPTSGVGTYQETQYF
TGTGCCAGCAGCCGCCCGACTAGCGGGGTTGGTACTTACCAAGAGACCCAGTACTTC
>TRBD1|TRBV19|few|TRBJ1-4
CASSIARQGEATNEKLFF
TGTGCCAGTAGTATAGCTCGACAGGGGGAGGCGACTAATGAAAAACTGTTTTTT
>TRBD1|TRBV30|-|TRBJ1-5
CAWSMDRGNQPQHF
TGTGCCTGGAGTATGGACAGGGGCAATCAGCCCCAGCATTTT
>TRBD1|TRBV18|-|TRBJ1-6
CASSIDRDNSPLHF
TGTGCCAGCTCAATCGACAGGGACAATTCACCCCTCCACTTT
>-|TRBV9|-|TRBJ2-1
CASSETVYNEQFF
TGTGCCAGCAGCGAAACCGTTTACAATGAGCAGTTCTTC
>-|TRBV7-9|-|TRBJ2-7
CASSLTDYEQYF
TGTGCCAGCAGCTTAACGGACTACGAGCAGTACTTC
>-|TRBV18|-|TRBJ2-7
CASSPRDHEQYF
TGTGCCAGCTCACCAAGGGACCACGAGCAGTACTTC
>TRBD1|TRBV7-2|-|TRBJ2-3
CASSPTGGADTQYF
TGTGCCAGCAGCCCGACAGGGGGAGCAGATACGCAGTATTTT
>-|TRBV6-5|few|TRBJ1-1
CASSYSISGEKAFF
TGTGCCAGCAGTTACTCGATTTCCGGAGAAAAAGCTTTCTTT
>-|TRBV5-8|few|TRBJ1-1
CASSLDNVRPDTEAFF
TGTGCCAGCAGCCTAGACAACGTACGTCCGGACACTGAAGCTTTCTTT
>-|TRBV12-5|few|TRBJ1-5
CASGPDRTPRPQHF
TGTGCTAGTGGTCCAGACAGGACCCCAAGGCCCCAGCATTTT
>-|TRBV19|few|TRBJ2-5
CASSVPRAETQYF
TGTGCCAGTAGTGTGCCGAGGGCGGAGACCCAGTACTTC
>TRBD1|TRBV4-3|few|TRBJ1-4
CASSPLTGDGEKLFF
TGCGCCAGCAGCCCCCTGACAGGGGACGGTGAAAAACTGTTTTTT